This T cell receptor beta chain was recovered during a study of blood T cell repertoires in COVID-19. Study-level background: COVID-19 samples from acute and convalescent phases originated in the United States, Italy and Spain. PBMCs, B-cell-depleted T cells, or T cells were the source of the cDNA or gDNA that made up the material.

CDR1 and CDR2 (germline): SGHTA, FQGNSA. V was cut by 1 base and J by 4 bases, with 16 bases left in between. The CDR3 runs 16 residues. Original processing notes: The authors estimated nucleated cell counts from reference gene primer amplification. Using immunoSEQ multiplex PCR, the repertoire was profiled, and TCRdb retains in-frame clones only, with some absent. That table furnishes V, J and clone size, whereas the DNA furnished D and trimming. Of roughly 180,000 clones in the sample, roughly 80% are singletons; the top ten hold 5.5% to 7.5%. The sample consisted of peripheral blood. The chain recombines TRBV7-2 with TRBJ2-5; the D gene is possibly TRBD2 (6 bases). The origin of this receptor is a human donor in a cohort sampled during active COVID-19. CDR3 bases: TGTGCCAGCAGCTTAGATGGGGCGGGGAATGGAGAGACCCAGTACTTC. This translates into CASSLDGAGNGETQYF.